The T cell receptor (beta chain) described here comes from a study of CD8 T cells in ankylosing spondylitis. General study findings and limits: As reported, disease-linked clones showed significant enrichment in matched ankylosing spondylitis synovial fluid.

V trimming: 6 bases; J trimming: 7 bases; junction bases outside the gene matches: 5. The germline V gene encodes CDR1 LGHNT and CDR2 FRNRAP. The CDR3 consists of 13 residues. Note on this clonotype: The target antigen is unknown.

MiXCR was run by TCRdb on the 5' RACE reads, yielding one entry per CDR3 protein. The sample lists around 320,000 distinct CDR3 sequences, around 21% seen once, with about 4% in the top ten. The sample was blood, either unsorted or a sorted T cell fraction (not recorded which). This chain links TRBV12-5 with TRBJ2-3; the match to TRBD1 covers 9 bases. This receptor was obtained from a female donor with ankylosing spondylitis or in good health (not recorded which). CDR3 residues: CASGRTGEYTQYF. Here the CDR3 DNA reads TGTGCTAGTGGGCGGACAGGGGAATATACGCAGTATTTT.